This note documents a single TCR beta chain sequence. Its antigen remains undetermined. The input lacks base qualities; no much larger clone sits a single base away. Participants in the prospective study were aged roughly 18 to 100 years, lived in about two dozen United States geographic areas, and enrolled through a virtual design. In the prospective study, participants were assigned to cohorts based on the clinical history participants reported in a screening survey and a study questionnaire. Each participant in the prospective study had whole blood, serum and a nasopharyngeal or oropharyngeal swab collected by mobile phlebotomists. Additional blood draws and questionnaires over an approximately 2-month period could optionally be provided by prospective study participants. Prospective study blood samples were shipped either frozen or at room temperature before DNA extraction. The immunoSEQ Assay, a bias-controlled multiplex PCR, was used to amplify TCRbeta CDR3 regions from genomic DNA. As for the authors' bioinformatics: The number of nucleated cells in each sample was estimated from the amplification of reference gene primers within the assay. To quantify the absolute abundance of each unique TCRbeta CDR3 rearrangement, sequence reads were collapsed and filtered. Productive Simpson clonality was computed per sample as the square root of Simpson's diversity index over productive rearrangements. TCRdb took over this immuneACCESS table, retaining in-frame rearrangements with V and J assigned. Such tables are incomplete; in checked studies, under half of the missing clones stem from an unresolved V gene, and the remainder is unexplained. The V and J calls and clone size are taken from that table; D and trimming were inferred from the DNA. Counted in this sample were approximately 150,000 clones; approximately 79% of them appeared once. 15% to 20% of the sample is in the top ten clones.

These data belong to a study of blood T cell repertoires in COVID-19 (TCRdb year 2020). Looking at the study overall: Recovered participants in ImmuneRACE Cohort 3 were defined by two consecutive negative NP/OP PCR tests, clearance by a healthcare professional, or resolution of symptoms. The collaborator samples originated in the United States, Italy and Spain and spanned the acute and convalescent phases of COVID-19. The prospective study material was composed of cDNA or gDNA derived from T cells, B-cell-depleted T cells, or PBMCs. The dataset comprised deeply sampled blood TCRbeta repertoires from subjects exposed to, actively infected with, or recovered from COVID-19. The repertoires were made available in a free public database intended to serve as a resource for research on the immune response to SARS-CoV-2. Samples were obtained from the ongoing ImmuneRACE study (first 160 participants) and from 950 to 1,500 subjects provided by 6 global collaborators. The sample metadata nearly always contained a de-identified subject ID, COVID-19 status, age in years and sex. HLA class I and class II types, where available, came from metadata supplied by the sample provider rather than from assay-based typing. The full study reports these points: Clinical and demographic metadata were provided uncurated, with the amount varying by source and participant.

CDR1 and CDR2, looked up from the germline V gene, are KGHDR and SFDVKD. V drops 2 bases and J drops 4 bases, leaving 11 bases in between. Measured from the cysteine to the phenylalanine, the CDR3 is 15 residues long. Only the CDR3 DNA stays, 45 bases, in frame from base 1. The sequence was obtained from a woman aged 70-85 years in a cohort exposed to, infected with or recovered from COVID-19 (not recorded which). The chain was built from TRBV24-1 and TRBJ1-5; the D gene is unclear. The source material was PBMCs or T cells enriched from blood (not recorded which). The CDR3 reads as follows: CATSDSTRGNQPQHF. DNA sequence: TGTGCCACCAGTGATTCAACCCGAGGAAATCAGCCCCAGCATTTT.